The TCR beta chain under discussion was sequenced for a study of human versus mouse CDR3 diversity and MHC coevolution. At the level of the study: Samples had between roughly 0.6 x 10^7 and 1.8 x 10^7 valid reads.

The V gene's germline CDR1 is SGHVS and CDR2 FQNEAQ. The CDR3 totals 16 residues. Trimming removed 5 bases from V and 8 bases from J; junction bases left unmatched: 13. Repertoires were generated with immunoSEQ multiplex PCR, while TCRdb's copy carries only in-frame clones and drops some. This table has roughly 81,000 clones, roughly 95% appearing once. With respect to this clone: Its antigen is unidentified.

Naive CD4 T cells, CD45RO-negative and CD62L-positive, were flow-sorted from PBMCs. Study outcomes and limitations: Mice had fewer CDR3 deletions and insertions than humans on average.

The rearrangement joins TRBV7-8 to TRBJ1-4; 8 positions agree with TRBD1. The sequenced sample consisted of naive CD4+ T cells from blood. Noted subset: CD45RO-negative CD62L-positive naive CD4 T cells. The origin of this receptor is a person aged 30 to 69 in good health. The chain's CDR3 is CASSPRRAGGLEKLFF. In DNA, the CDR3 is TGTGCCAGCAGCCCCCGCCGGGCAGGGGGCTTGGAAAAACTGTTTTTT. The whole variable domain, remainder taken from reference TRBV7-8 and TRBJ1-4, is GAGVSQSPRYKVAKRGQDVALRCDPISGHVSLFWYQQALGQGPEFLTYFQNEAQLDKSGLPSDRFFAERPEGSVSTLKIQRTQQEDSAVYLCASSPRRAGGLEKLFFGSGTQLSVL.